This entry is about one T cell receptor (beta chain). The antigen is unknown. The data belong to a study of T cells in Graves' hyperthyroidism and ophthalmopathy. Broader study findings: Stable hyperthyroidism was told apart from ophthalmopathy by a model built on 13 V-J features. Blood also held most thyroid clonotypes expanded beyond 0.001.

The CDR3 regions of TCR beta were amplified from RNA transcripts. A first-round RT-PCR of the TCR CDR3 used the HTBI primer set. TCRdb re-called the multiplex PCR reads with MiXCR, one entry per CDR3 protein. The profile shows about 610,000 distinct CDR3 sequences, roughly 14% of them singletons. In germline, CDR1 is SGHRS, CDR2 YFSETQ. The CDR3 spans 16 residues. V lost 0 bases and J lost 5; bases outside the gene matches: 7. The source is a woman aged 40 to 49 with Graves' ophthalmopathy. Specimen: blood. The V and J genes are TRBV5-1 and TRBJ2-2; TRBD2 matches 7 bases. The CDR3 DNA sequence: TGCGCCAGCAGCTTGGCTGGCGGGAGTCAGACCGGGGAGCTGTTTTTT. This sequence encodes CASSLAGGSQTGELFF.